This T cell receptor (beta chain) was sequenced for a study of sequential checkpoint blockade in melanoma. With 4 bases removed from V and 6 bases from J, the gap between germline ends came to 18 bases. The V gene's germline CDR1 is MGHRA and CDR2 YSYEKL. This CDR3 is 16 amino acids long. Specified treatment: randomized to nivolumab then ipilimumab (arm A) or the reverse (arm B). Measured with immunoSEQ multiplex PCR; TCRdb has only the in-frame clones, and not every one. Of just over 15,000 clones in the sample, 77% were seen once. Sample: CD8+ T cells sorted from blood (inferred from file names), taken from a patient given nivolumab and ipilimumab in sequence. This sequence joins TRBV4-1 and TRBJ2-2; D is possibly TRBD2 (7 bases). The sequence was obtained from a human donor with melanoma. The CDR3 reads CASSLLGGGPAGELFF. The CDR3 DNA reads TGCGCCAGCAGCCTCCTTGGGGGGGGGCCAGCCGGGGAGCTGTTTTTT.